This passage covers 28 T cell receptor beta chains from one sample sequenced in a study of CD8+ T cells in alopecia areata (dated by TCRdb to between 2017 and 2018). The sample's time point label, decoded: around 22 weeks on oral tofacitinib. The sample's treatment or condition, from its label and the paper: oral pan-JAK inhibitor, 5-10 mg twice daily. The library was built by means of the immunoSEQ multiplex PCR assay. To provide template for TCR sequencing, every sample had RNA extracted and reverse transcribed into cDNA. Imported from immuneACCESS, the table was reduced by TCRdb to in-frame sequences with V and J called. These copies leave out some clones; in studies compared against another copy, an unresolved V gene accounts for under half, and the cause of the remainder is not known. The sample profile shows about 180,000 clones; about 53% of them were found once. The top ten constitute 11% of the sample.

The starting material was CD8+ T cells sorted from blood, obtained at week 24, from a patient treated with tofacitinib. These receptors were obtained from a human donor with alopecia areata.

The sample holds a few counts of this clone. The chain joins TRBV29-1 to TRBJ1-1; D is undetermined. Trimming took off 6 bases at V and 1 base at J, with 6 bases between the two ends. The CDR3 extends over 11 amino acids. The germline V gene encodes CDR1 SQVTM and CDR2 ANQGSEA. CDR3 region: CSVSRNTEAFF. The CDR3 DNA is TGCAGCGTATCCAGGAACACTGAAGCTTTCTTT.

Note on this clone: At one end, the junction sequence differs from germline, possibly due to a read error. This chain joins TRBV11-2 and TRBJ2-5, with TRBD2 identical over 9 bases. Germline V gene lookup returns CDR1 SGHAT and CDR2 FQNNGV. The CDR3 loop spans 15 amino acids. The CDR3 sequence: CASSWTSDYQETRYF. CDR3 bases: TGTGCCAGCAGCTGGACTAGCGACTACCAAGAGACCCGGTACTTC.

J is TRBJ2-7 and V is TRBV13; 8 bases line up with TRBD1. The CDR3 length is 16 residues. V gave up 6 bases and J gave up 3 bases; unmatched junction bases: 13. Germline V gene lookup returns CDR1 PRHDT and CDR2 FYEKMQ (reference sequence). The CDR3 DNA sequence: TGTGCCAGCAGTCCCGACAGGGGACAGGACGTCTACGAGCAGTACTTC. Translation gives CASSPDRGQDVYEQYF.

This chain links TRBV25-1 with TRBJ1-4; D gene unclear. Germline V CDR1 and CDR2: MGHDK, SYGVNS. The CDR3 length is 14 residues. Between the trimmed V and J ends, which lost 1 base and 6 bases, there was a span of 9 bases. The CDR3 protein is CASSEWVSDEKLFF. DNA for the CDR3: TGTGCCAGCAGTGAATGGGTTAGTGATGAAAAACTGTTTTTT.

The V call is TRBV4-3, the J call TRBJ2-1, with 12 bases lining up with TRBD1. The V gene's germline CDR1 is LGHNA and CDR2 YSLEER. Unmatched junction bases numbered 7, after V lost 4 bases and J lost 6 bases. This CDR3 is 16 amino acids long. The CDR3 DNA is TGCGCCAGCAGCCGGTCCGGGACAGGGGGCTTCAATGAGCAGTTCTTC. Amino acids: CASSRSGTGGFNEQFF.

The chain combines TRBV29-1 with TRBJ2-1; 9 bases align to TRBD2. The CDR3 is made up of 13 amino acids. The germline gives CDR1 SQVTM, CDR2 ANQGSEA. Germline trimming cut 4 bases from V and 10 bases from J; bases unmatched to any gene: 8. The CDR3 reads CSVARASGTEQFF. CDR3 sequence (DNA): TGCAGCGTTGCCCGGGCTAGCGGGACAGAGCAGTTCTTC.

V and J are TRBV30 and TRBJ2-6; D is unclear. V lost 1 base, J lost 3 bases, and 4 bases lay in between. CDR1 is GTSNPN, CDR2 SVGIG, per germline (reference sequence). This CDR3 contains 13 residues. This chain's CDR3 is CAWSEVGANVLTF. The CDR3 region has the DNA TGTGCCTGGAGTGAAGTTGGGGCCAACGTCCTGACTTTC.

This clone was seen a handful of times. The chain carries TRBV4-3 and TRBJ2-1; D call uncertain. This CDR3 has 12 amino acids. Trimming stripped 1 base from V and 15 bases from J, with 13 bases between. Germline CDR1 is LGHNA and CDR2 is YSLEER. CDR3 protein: CASSQGSSALFF. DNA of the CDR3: TGCGCCAGCAGCCAAGGATCGAGTGCATTGTTCTTC.

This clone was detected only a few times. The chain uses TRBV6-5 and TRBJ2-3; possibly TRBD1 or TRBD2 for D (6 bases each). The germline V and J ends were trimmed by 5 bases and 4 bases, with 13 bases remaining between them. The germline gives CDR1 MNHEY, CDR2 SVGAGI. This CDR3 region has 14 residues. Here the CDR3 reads CASSASGEADTQYF. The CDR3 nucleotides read TGTGCCAGCAGTGCCTCAGGGGAGGCAGATACGCAGTATTTT.

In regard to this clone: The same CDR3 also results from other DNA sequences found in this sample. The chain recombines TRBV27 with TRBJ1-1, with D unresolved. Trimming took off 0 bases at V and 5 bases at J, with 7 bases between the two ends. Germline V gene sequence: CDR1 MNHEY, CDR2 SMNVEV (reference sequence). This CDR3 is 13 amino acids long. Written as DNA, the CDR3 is TGTGCCAGCAGTTTATCTAGGGCGACTGAAGCTTTCTTT. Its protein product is CASSLSRATEAFF.

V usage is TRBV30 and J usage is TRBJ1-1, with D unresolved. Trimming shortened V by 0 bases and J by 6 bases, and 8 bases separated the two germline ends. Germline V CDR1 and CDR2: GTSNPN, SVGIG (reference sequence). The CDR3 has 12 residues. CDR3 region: CAWSVSRAEAFF. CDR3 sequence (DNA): TGTGCCTGGAGTGTGAGTCGGGCTGAAGCTTTCTTT.

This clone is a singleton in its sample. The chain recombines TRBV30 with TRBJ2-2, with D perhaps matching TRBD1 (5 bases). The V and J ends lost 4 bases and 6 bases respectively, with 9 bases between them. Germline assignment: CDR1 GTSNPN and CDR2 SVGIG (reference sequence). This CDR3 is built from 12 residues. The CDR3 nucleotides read TGTGCCTGGACACAGGTTTCCGGGGAGCTGTTTTTT. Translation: CAWTQVSGELFF.

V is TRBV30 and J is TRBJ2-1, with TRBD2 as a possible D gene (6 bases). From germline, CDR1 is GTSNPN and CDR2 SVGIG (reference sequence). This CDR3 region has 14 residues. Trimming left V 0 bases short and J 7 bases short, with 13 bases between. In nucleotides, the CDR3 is TGTGCCTGGAGTGTATTAGGGACTTTAAATGAGCAGTTCTTC. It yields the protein CAWSVLGTLNEQFF.

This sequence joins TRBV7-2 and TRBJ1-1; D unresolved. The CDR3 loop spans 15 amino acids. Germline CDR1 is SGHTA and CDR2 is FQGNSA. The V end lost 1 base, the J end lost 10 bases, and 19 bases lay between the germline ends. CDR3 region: CASSLVGYYDEGAFF. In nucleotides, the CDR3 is TGTGCCAGCAGCTTAGTGGGGTATTACGACGAGGGAGCTTTCTTT.

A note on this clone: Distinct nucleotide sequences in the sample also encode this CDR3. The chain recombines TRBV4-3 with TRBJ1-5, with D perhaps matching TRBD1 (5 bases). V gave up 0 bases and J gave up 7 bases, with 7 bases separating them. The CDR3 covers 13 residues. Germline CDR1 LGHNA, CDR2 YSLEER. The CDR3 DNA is TGCGCCAGCAGCCAAGACTGGGGGCAGCCCCAGCATTTT. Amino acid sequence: CASSQDWGQPQHF.

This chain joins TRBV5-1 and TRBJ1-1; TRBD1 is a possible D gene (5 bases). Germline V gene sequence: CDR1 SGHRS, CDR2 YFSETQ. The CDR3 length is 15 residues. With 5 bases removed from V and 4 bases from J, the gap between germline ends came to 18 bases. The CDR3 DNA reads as TGCGCCAGCAGGCCACTGGACACCGTAATCACTGAAGCTTTCTTT. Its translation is CASRPLDTVITEAFF.

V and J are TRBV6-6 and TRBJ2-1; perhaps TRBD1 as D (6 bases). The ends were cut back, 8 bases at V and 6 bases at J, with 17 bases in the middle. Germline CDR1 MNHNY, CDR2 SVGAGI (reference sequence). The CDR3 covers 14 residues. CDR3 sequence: CASHEQGRSNEQFF. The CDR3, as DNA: TGTGCCAGCCACGAACAGGGACGGAGCAATGAGCAGTTCTTC.

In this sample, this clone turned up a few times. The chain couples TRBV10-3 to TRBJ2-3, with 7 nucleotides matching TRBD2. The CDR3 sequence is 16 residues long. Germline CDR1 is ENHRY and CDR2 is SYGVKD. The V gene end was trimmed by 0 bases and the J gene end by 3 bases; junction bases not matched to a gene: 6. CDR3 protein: CAISESGGGDTDTQYF. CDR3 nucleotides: TGTGCCATCAGTGAGTCTGGCGGGGGAGATACAGATACGCAGTATTTT.

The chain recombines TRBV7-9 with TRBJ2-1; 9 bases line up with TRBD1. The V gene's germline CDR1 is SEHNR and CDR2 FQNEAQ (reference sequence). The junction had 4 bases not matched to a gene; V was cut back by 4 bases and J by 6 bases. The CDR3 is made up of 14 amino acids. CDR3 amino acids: CASSSGQGGNEQFF. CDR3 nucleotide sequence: TGTGCCAGCAGCTCGGGACAGGGCGGCAATGAGCAGTTCTTC.

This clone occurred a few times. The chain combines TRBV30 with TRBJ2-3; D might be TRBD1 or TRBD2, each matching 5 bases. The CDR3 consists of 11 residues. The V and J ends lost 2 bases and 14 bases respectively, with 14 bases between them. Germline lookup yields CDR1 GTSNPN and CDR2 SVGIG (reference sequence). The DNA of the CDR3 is TGTGCCTGGAGTTGGGACGCCTCACTGTATTTT. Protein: CAWSWDASLYF.

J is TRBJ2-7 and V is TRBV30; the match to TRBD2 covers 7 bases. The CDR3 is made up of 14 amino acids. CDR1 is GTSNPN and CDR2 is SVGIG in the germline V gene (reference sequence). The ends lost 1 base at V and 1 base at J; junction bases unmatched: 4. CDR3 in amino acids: CAWSASSGSYEQYF. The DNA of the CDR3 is TGTGCCTGGAGTGCGTCTAGCGGATCCTACGAGCAGTACTTC.

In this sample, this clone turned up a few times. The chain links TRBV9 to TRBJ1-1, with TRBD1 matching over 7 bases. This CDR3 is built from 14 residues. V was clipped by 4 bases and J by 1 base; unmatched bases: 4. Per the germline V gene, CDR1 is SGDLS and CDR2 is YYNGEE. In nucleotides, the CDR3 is TGTGCCAGCAGCATCCGGGACAGGAACACTGAAGCTTTCTTT. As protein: CASSIRDRNTEAFF.

CDR3 sequence: CASSLGLAGSNEQFF. The CDR3 DNA follows: TGTGCCAGCAGCCTGGGACTAGCGGGGAGCAATGAGCAGTTCTTC. The chain carries TRBV11-2 and TRBJ2-1; 13 nucleotides match TRBD2. There are 15 residues in the CDR3. Germline CDR1 is SGHAT and CDR2 is FQNNGV. The ends lost 5 bases at V and 6 bases at J; junction bases unmatched: 4.

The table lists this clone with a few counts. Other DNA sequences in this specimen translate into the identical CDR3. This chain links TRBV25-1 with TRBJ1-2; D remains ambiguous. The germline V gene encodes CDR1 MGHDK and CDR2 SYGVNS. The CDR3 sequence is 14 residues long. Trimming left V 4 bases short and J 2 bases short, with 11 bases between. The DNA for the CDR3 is TGTGCCAGCAGTGGGGGAGGCTCAAACTATGGCTACACCTTC. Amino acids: CASSGGGSNYGYTF.

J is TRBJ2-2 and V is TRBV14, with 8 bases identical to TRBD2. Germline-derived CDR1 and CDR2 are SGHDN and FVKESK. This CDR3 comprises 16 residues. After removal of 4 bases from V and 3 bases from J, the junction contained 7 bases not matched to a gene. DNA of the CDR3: TGTGCCAGCAGCCCCCCGGGAGGGGAGTACACCGGGGAGCTGTTTTTT. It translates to CASSPPGGEYTGELFF.

The CDR3, as DNA: TGTGCCAGCAGTGTGGGGCGGCAGACTTACAATGAGCAGTTCTTC. The encoded protein is CASSVGRQTYNEQFF. This chain connects TRBV2 to TRBJ2-1, with a tentative D call TRBD1 (5 bases). Per germline, CDR1 SNHLY and CDR2 FYNNEI. This CDR3 spans 15 amino acids. Between the trimmed V and J ends, which lost 4 bases and 4 bases, there was a span of 14 bases.

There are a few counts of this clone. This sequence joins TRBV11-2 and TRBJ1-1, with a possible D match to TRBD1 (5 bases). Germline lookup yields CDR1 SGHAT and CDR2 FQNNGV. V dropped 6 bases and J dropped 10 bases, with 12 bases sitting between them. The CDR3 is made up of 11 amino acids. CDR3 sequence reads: CASSLAGRAFF. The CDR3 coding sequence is TGTGCCAGCAGTTTGGCAGGGCGAGCTTTCTTT. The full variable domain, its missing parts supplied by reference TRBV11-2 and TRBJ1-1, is EAGVAQSPRYKIIEKRQSVAFWCNPISGHATLYWYQQILGQGPKLLIQFQNNGVVDDSQLPKDRFSAERLKGVDSTLKIQPAKLEDSAVYLCASSLAGRAFFGQGTRLTVV.

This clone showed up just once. CDR3 region: CAWLWGAPGGELFF. Written as DNA, the CDR3 is TGTGCCTGGCTATGGGGGGCCCCGGGCGGGGAGCTGTTTTTT. V is TRBV30 and J is TRBJ2-2; either TRBD1 or TRBD2 may fit D (6 bases each). There are 14 residues in the CDR3. CDR1 is GTSNPN, CDR2 SVGIG, per germline (reference sequence). Trimming shortened V by 5 bases and J by 7 bases, and 17 bases separated the two germline ends. Supplemented by reference TRBV30 and TRBJ2-2, the full variable domain reads SQTIHQWPATLVQPVGSPLSLECTVEGTSNPNLYWYRQAAGRGLQLLFYSVGIGQISSEVPQNLSASRPQDRQFILSSKKLLLSDSGFYLCAWLWGAPGGELFFGEGSRLTVL.